This T cell receptor (beta chain) was captured by sequencing in a study of T cell repertoires in cytomegalovirus infection. From germline, CDR1 is SQVTM and CDR2 ANQGSEA. Losses at the gene ends were 4 bases for V and 3 bases for J; bases not matched to a gene: 4. This CDR3 is built from 13 residues. TCRdb reanalysed the reads using MiXCR and keeps one entry per CDR3 protein. This table holds approximately 390,000 distinct CDR3 sequences, roughly a third found once. This clonotype was detected only a few times. The antigen remains undetermined. The clonotype was recovered from a human donor in good health (CMV status not recorded). Some clones in this sample may be carry-over from other donors' samples. The sequenced sample was cultured PBMCs, obtained from culture after CMV antigen stimulation. The genes are TRBV29-1 and TRBJ2-7; the match to TRBD1 covers 9 bases. As DNA, the CDR3 is TGCAGCGTTGGGGGACAGGGCATCTACGAGCAGTACTTC. This encodes CSVGGQGIYEQYF.